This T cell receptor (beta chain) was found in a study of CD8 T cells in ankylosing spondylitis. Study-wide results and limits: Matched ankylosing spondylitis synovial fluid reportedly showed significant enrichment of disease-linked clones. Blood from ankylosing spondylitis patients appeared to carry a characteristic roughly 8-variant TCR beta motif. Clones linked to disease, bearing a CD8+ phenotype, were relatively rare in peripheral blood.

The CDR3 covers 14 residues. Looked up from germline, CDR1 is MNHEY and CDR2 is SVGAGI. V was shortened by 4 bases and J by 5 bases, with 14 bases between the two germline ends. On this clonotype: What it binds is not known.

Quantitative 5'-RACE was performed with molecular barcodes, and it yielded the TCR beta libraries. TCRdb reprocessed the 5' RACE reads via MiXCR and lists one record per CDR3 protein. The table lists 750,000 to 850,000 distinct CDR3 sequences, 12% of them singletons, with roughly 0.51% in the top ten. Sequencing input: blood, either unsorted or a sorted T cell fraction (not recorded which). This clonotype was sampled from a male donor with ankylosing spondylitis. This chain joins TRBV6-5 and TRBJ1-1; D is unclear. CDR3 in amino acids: CASSLIGFGTEAFF. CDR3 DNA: TGTGCCAGCAGTTTAATAGGGTTTGGGACTGAAGCTTTCTTT.